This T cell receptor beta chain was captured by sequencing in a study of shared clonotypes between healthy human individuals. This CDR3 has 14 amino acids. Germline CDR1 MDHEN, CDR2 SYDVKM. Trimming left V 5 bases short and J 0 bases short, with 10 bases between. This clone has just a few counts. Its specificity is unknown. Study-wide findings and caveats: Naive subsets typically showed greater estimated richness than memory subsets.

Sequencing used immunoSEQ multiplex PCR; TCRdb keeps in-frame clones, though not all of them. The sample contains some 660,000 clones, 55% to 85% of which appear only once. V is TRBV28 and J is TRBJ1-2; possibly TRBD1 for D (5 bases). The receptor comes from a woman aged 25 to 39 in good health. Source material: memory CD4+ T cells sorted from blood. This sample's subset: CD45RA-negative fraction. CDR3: CASSTGPSNYGYTF. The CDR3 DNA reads TGTGCCAGCAGTACAGGCCCTTCTAACTATGGCTACACCTTC.